The 21 T cell receptor beta chains listed next were all sequenced from one sample in a study of T-cell reconstitution after alpha-beta-depleted transplantation in children. A library of TCRbeta sequences, prepared with unique molecular identifiers, was generated. MiXCR, run by TCRdb on the PCR reads, gives a single entry per CDR3 protein. Of more than 250,000 distinct CDR3 sequences in the sample, approximately 9.8% were seen once. The sample in question was PBMCs from the stem cell graft donor, obtained from the stem cell graft. These receptors were obtained from a human donor who donated a stem cell graft to a child with SCID.

V is TRBV7-9 and J is TRBJ1-1; the D gene is possibly TRBD1 (5 bases). V lost 5 bases, J lost 3 bases, and 10 bases lay in between. The length of the CDR3 is 13 residues. CDR1 is SEHNR and CDR2 is FQNEAQ in the germline V gene (reference sequence). The DNA of the CDR3 is TGTGCCAGCAGCCCCAGGGTCGACACTGAAGCTTTCTTT. Translating it yields CASSPRVDTEAFF. Combining the CDR3 with reference TRBV7-9 and TRBJ1-1 gives the whole variable domain DTGVSQNPRHKITKRGQNVTFRCDPISEHNRLYWYRQTLGQGPEFLTYFQNEAQLEKSRLLSDRFSAERPKGSFSTLEIQRTEQGDSAMYLCASSPRVDTEAFFGQGTRLTVV.

The table lists this clonotype with many counts. The CDR3 region has the DNA TGCAGTGCTAGCGGGGGGGCAGGCAATCAGCCCCAGCATTTT. Encoded protein: CSASGGAGNQPQHF. The rearrangement joins TRBV20-1 to TRBJ1-5; perhaps TRBD1 as D (6 bases). CDR3 length: 14 residues. The ends were cut back, 3 bases at V and 2 bases at J, with 11 bases in the middle. Germline lookup yields CDR1 DFQATT and CDR2 SNEGSKA (reference sequence).

This clonotype has a handful of counts. V is TRBV7-9 and J is TRBJ1-4; D remains ambiguous. The CDR3 contains 13 residues. Between the trimmed V and J ends, which lost 5 bases and 12 bases, there was a span of 16 bases. Germline V gene lookup returns CDR1 SEHNR and CDR2 FQNEAQ (reference sequence). The DNA of the CDR3 is TGTGCCAGCAGCGGCGGCGCGCGGGGTGAACTGTTTTTT. It specifies CASSGGARGELFF.

This clonotype was counted at least ten times. The chain links TRBV20-1 to TRBJ1-3; TRBD1 matches at 8 bases. The J segment lost 6 bases and the V segment lost 1 base, leaving 2 bases of the junction unmatched. The CDR3 covers 13 residues. CDR1 is DFQATT, CDR2 SNEGSKA, per germline (reference sequence). DNA for the CDR3: TGCAGTGCTAGAGGGACAGGGACAAACACCATATATTTT. Translated: CSARGTGTNTIYF.

This clonotype was seen a few times. The chain links TRBV12-3 or TRBV12-4 to TRBJ2-7; TRBD1 aligns across 8 bases. This CDR3 comprises 14 residues. V gave up 6 bases and J gave up 3 bases; unmatched junction bases: 7. The CDR3 nucleotides read TGTGCCAGCAGGCCCGGACAGGGTGGCTACGAGCAGTACTTC. It yields the protein CASRPGQGGYEQYF.

This clonotype was detected many times. The gene calls are TRBV9 and TRBJ2-3, with no clear D. This CDR3 is 17 amino acids long. The V end lost 0 bases, the J end lost 0 bases, and 14 bases lay between the germline ends. Per the germline V gene, CDR1 is SGDLS and CDR2 is YYNGEE. The CDR3 spells CASSVVGGKASTDTQYF. The CDR3 DNA sequence: TGTGCCAGCAGCGTAGTCGGTGGAAAGGCTAGCACAGATACGCAGTATTTT.

The gene calls are TRBV10-3 and TRBJ2-1; possible D gene TRBD2, 5 bases. The CDR3 contains 14 residues. Deletions cut 8 bases from V and 6 bases from J, with 17 bases between. Germline CDR1 and CDR2: ENHRY and SYGVKD. The CDR3 sequence: CAIDGEGTGNEQFF. The CDR3 coding sequence is TGTGCCATCGACGGGGAAGGAACGGGCAATGAGCAGTTCTTC.

The gene calls are TRBV25-1 and TRBJ1-4; D gene unclear. V was cut by 4 bases and J by 4 bases, with 25 bases left in between. The germline V gene encodes CDR1 MGHDK and CDR2 SYGVNS. The CDR3 is made up of 19 amino acids. Written as DNA, the CDR3 is TGTGCCAGCAGTGGATCTGTCGGGTCGAGGGCCACTTTTAATGAAAAACTGTTTTTT. This codes for CASSGSVGSRATFNEKLFF. Full variable domain (remainder filled in from reference TRBV25-1 and TRBJ1-4): EADIYQTPRYLVIGTGKKITLECSQTMGHDKMYWYQQDPGMELHLIHYSYGVNSTEKGDLSSESTVSRIRTEHFPLTLESARPSHTSQYLCASSGSVGSRATFNEKLFFGSGTQLSVL.

This chain joins TRBV11-2 and TRBJ2-1, with 9 bases identical to TRBD2. V lost 0 bases and J lost 7; bases outside the gene matches: 7. The CDR3 runs 16 residues. Germline CDR1 is SGHAT and CDR2 is FQNNGV. The DNA for the CDR3 is TGTGCCAGCAGCTTAGATCCGGGACTAGCTAAGAATGAGCAGTTCTTC. Its translation: CASSLDPGLAKNEQFF. The whole variable domain, remainder taken from reference TRBV11-2 and TRBJ2-1, is EAGVAQSPRYKIIEKRQSVAFWCNPISGHATLYWYQQILGQGPKLLIQFQNNGVVDDSQLPKDRFSAERLKGVDSTLKIQPAKLEDSAVYLCASSLDPGLAKNEQFFGPGTRLTVL.

This clonotype was seen only a few times. This chain joins TRBV18 and TRBJ2-1, with no clear D. This CDR3 contains 12 residues. The germline gives CDR1 KGHSH, CDR2 LQKENI. V dropped 2 bases and J dropped 6 bases, with 5 bases sitting between them. The CDR3 is CASSPGINEQFF. The CDR3 region has the DNA TGTGCCAGCTCACCAGGAATCAATGAGCAGTTCTTC.

The chain carries TRBV7-7 and TRBJ2-5; possibly TRBD2 for D (6 bases). The CDR3 covers 15 residues. Trimming removed 2 bases at V and 2 bases at J, with 12 bases between. The germline CDR1 and CDR2 sequences are SSHAT and FNYEAQ (reference sequence). As DNA, the CDR3 is TGTGCCAGCAGCTTAAACGGACGGGGGCAAGAGACCCAGTACTTC. It specifies CASSLNGRGQETQYF.

This clonotype was seen more than once but under ten times. J is TRBJ1-6 and V is TRBV25-1, with TRBD1 identical over 10 bases. This CDR3 is built from 16 residues. V shed 0 bases, J shed 8 bases, and the junction held 4 bases outside the gene matches. Germline-derived CDR1 and CDR2 are MGHDK and SYGVNS. Written as DNA, the CDR3 is TGTGCCAGCAGTGAATACTCCGGGACAGGGGATTCACCCCTCCACTTT. Protein: CASSEYSGTGDSPLHF.

This clonotype showed up many times. Here the CDR3 DNA reads TGTGCCAGCAGCCAAGAGGTAGCGGGGGGGTTGGATGAGCAGTTCTTC. It specifies CASSQEVAGGLDEQFF. The chain recombines TRBV3-1 with TRBJ2-1, with 11 bases that match TRBD2. CDR3 size: 16 residues. The junction had 6 bases not matched to a gene; V was cut back by 0 bases and J by 8 bases. Germline V gene data show CDR1 as LGHDT and CDR2 as YNNKEL (reference sequence).

J is TRBJ1-2 and V is TRBV4-1; D is unresolved. The CDR3 spans 15 residues. CDR1 and CDR2 from the germline V gene are MGHRA and YSYEKL. V lost 3 bases and J 2 bases, leaving 13 bases between the germline ends. CDR3 sequence (DNA): TGCGCCAGCAGCCACCTAGCCTTGGTAAACTATGGCTACACCTTC. Translation gives CASSHLALVNYGYTF.

The chain combines TRBV12-3 or TRBV12-4 with TRBJ2-5; 9 bases are a match to TRBD1. J lost 6 bases, V lost 6 bases, and 8 bases had no gene match. This CDR3 comprises 14 residues. The CDR3 loop is CASSLGQGRQTQYF. Written as DNA, the CDR3 is TGTGCCAGCAGCCTTGGACAGGGGAGGCAGACCCAGTACTTC.

This clonotype was seen a few times. The chain recombines TRBV18 with TRBJ2-1; 9 bases agree with TRBD1. After removal of 3 bases from V and 0 bases from J, the junction contained 12 bases not matched to a gene. CDR3 length equals 19 residues. CDR1 is KGHSH and CDR2 is LQKENI in the germline V gene. The CDR3 is CASSPTFPGQGYSYNEQFF. The CDR3 bases are TGTGCCAGCTCACCTACATTTCCGGGACAGGGATACTCCTACAATGAGCAGTTCTTC.

This clonotype has at least ten counts. V and J are TRBV12-3 or TRBV12-4 and TRBJ2-7; D gene unclear. Trimming shortened V by 4 bases and J by 7 bases, and 14 bases separated the two germline ends. The CDR3 runs 13 residues. CDR3 loop: CASSWAGPGEQYF. CDR3 coding DNA: TGTGCCAGCAGTTGGGCCGGCCCCGGGGAGCAGTACTTC.

This clonotype was counted many times. The J gene is TRBJ1-5, the V gene TRBV12-3 or TRBV12-4; D unresolved. There are 14 residues in the CDR3. The V end was cut by 1 base, the J end by 0 bases, with 4 bases between. CDR3 bases: TGTGCCAGCAGTTTAGTGGGTAGCAATCAGCCCCAGCATTTT. This translates into CASSLVGSNQPQHF.

The V gene is TRBV5-1, the J gene TRBJ1-4; 7 positions match TRBD1. This CDR3 is 15 amino acids long. Unmatched junction bases numbered 3, after V lost 4 bases and J lost 0 bases. From germline, CDR1 is SGHRS and CDR2 YFSETQ. CDR3 region: CASSAGQTTNEKLFF. The CDR3 nucleotides are TGCGCCAGCAGCGCGGGACAGACAACTAATGAAAAACTGTTTTTT.

Worth noting for this clonotype: A read error is possible here, since a much larger clone lies one base away. The rearrangement links TRBV5-1 to TRBJ2-2; D perhaps matches TRBD2 (5 bases). Germline lookup yields CDR1 SGHRS and CDR2 YFSETQ. The CDR3 is 15 amino acids. The CDR3 loop reads CASSFVGGDTVELFF. The CDR3 DNA sequence: TGCGCCAGCAGCTTTGTTGGAGGTGACACCGTGGAGCTGTTTTTT.

CDR3 amino acids: CASGTVTLYGYTF. Written as DNA, the CDR3 is TGTGCCAGCGGGACGGTCACCCTCTATGGCTACACCTTC. This chain links TRBV7-9 with TRBJ1-2; D may be TRBD1 (5 bases). The ends were cut back, 8 bases at V and 4 bases at J, with 14 bases in the middle. The germline gives CDR1 SEHNR, CDR2 FQNEAQ (reference sequence). This CDR3 has 13 amino acids.